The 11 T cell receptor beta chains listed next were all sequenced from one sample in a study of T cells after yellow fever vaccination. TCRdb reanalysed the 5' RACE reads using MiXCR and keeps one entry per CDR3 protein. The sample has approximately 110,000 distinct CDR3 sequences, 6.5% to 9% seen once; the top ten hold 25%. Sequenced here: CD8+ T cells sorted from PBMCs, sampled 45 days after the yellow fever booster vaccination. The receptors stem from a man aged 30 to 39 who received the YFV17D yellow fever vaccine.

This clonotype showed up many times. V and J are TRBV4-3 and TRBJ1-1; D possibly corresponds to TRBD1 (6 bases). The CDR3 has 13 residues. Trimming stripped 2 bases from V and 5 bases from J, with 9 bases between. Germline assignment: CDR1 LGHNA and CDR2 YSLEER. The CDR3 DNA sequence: TGCGCCAGCAGCCAAACAGGGTTAACTGAAGCTTTCTTT. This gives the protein CASSQTGLTEAFF.

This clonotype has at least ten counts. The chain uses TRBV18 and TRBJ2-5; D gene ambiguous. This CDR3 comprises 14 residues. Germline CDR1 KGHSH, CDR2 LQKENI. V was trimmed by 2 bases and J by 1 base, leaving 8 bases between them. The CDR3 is CASSPGSGQETQYF. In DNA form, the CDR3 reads TGTGCCAGCTCACCAGGTTCAGGCCAAGAGACCCAGTACTTC.

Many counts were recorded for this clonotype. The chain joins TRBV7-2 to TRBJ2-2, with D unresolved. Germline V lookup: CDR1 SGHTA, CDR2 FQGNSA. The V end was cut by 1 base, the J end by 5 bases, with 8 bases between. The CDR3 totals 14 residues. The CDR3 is CASSLVSATGELFF. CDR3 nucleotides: TGTGCCAGCAGCTTAGTTTCGGCGACCGGGGAGCTGTTTTTT. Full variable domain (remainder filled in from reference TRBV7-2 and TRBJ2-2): GAGVSQSPSNKVTEKGKDVELRCDPISGHTALYWYRQSLGQGLEFLIYFQGNSAPDKSGLPSDRFSAERTGGSVSTLTIQRTQQEDSAVYLCASSLVSATGELFFGEGSRLTVL.

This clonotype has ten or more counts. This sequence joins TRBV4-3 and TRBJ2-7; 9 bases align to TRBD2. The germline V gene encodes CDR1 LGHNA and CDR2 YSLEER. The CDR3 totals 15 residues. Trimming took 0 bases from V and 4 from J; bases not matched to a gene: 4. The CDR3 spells CASSQEGSGGYEQYF. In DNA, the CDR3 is TGCGCCAGCAGCCAAGAGGGTAGCGGGGGATACGAGCAGTACTTC.

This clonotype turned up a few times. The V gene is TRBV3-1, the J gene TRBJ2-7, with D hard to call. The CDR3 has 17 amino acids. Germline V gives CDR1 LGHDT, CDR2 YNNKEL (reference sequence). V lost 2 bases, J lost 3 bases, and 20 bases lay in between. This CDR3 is CASSQPIDGANFYEQYF. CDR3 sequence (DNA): TGTGCCAGCAGCCAACCGATTGACGGCGCCAATTTCTACGAGCAGTACTTC.

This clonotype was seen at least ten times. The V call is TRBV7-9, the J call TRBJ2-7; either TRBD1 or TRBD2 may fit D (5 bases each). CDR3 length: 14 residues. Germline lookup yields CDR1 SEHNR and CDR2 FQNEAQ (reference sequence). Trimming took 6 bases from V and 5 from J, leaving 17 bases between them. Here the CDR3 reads CASSPGEGSDEQYF. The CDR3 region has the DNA TGTGCCAGCAGTCCCGGCGAGGGGTCCGACGAGCAGTACTTC. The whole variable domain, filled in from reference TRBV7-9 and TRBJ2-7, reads DTGVSQNPRHKITKRGQNVTFRCDPISEHNRLYWYRQTLGQGPEFLTYFQNEAQLEKSRLLSDRFSAERPKGSFSTLEIQRTEQGDSAMYLCASSPGEGSDEQYFGPGTRLTVT.

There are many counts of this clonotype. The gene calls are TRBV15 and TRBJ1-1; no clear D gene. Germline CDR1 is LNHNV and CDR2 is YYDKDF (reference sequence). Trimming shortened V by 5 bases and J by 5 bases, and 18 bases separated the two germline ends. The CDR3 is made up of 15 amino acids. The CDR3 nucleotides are TGTGCCACCAGCCCTCGACCAGCTCAGTGGACTGAAGCTTTCTTT. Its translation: CATSPRPAQWTEAFF.

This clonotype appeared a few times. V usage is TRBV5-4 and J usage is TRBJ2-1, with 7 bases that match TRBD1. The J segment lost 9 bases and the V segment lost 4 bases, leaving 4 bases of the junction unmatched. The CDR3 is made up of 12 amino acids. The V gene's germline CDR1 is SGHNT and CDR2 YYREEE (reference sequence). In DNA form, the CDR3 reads TGTGCCAGCAGCATGACAGGGTTTGAGCAGTTCTTC. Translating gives CASSMTGFEQFF.

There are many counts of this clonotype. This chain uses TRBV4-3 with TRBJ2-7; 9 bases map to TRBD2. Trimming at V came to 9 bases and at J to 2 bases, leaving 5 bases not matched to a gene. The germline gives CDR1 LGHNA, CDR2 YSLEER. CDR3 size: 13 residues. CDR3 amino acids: CASSAGGPYEQYF. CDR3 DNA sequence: TGCGCCAGTTCAGCGGGAGGACCCTACGAGCAGTACTTC.

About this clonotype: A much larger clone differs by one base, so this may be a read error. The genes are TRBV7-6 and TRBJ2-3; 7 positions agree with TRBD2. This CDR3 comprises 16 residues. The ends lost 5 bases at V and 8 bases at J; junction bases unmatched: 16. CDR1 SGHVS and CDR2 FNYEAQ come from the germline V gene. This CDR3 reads CASSPTGLVGSSTQYF. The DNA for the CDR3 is TGTGCCAGCAGCCCCACCGGACTAGTCGGAAGCAGTACGCAGTATTTT.

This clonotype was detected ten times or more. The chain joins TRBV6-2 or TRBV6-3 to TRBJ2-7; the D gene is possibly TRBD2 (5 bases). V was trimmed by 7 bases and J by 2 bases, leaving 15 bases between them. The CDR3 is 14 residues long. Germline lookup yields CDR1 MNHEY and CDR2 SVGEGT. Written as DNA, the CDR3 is TGTGCCAGCATGTACAGCGCGCGGGCCTACGAGCAGTACTTC. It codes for CASMYSARAYEQYF.